This entry lists 20 T cell receptor beta chains sequenced from one sample in a study of T cell repertoires in cytomegalovirus infection. One entry per CDR3 protein, called by TCRdb with MiXCR from the reads. The profile covers about 530,000 distinct CDR3 sequences, with 26% appearing a single time and 13% taken by the ten largest. Sample: PBMCs. These receptors all stem from a human donor in good health (CMV status not recorded). Some clones in this sample may be carry-over from other donors' samples.

The chain has TRBV27 and TRBJ1-5; D remains ambiguous. V lost 6 bases and J lost 8, with 5 bases in between. This CDR3 region has 10 residues. CDR1 is MNHEY and CDR2 is SMNVEV in the germline V gene (reference sequence). The CDR3: CASRRKPQHF. CDR3 DNA sequence: TGTGCCAGCAGGAGGAAGCCCCAGCATTTT.

This clonotype has at least ten counts. V usage is TRBV7-2 and J usage is TRBJ1-1; D is uncertain. The V end lost 5 bases, the J end lost 3 bases, and 13 bases lay between the germline ends. The length of the CDR3 is 14 residues. Per germline, CDR1 SGHTA and CDR2 FQGNSA. The CDR3 coding sequence is TGTGCCAGCAGCCCCCCCTACTCGGACACTGAAGCTTTCTTT. Its translation: CASSPPYSDTEAFF.

This clonotype was detected a few times. The CDR3 is CASSLGWTSKTQYF. The CDR3 coding sequence is TGTGCCAGCAGCTTAGGCTGGACTAGTAAGACCCAGTACTTC. The gene calls are TRBV7-6 and TRBJ2-5, with TRBD2 identical over 7 bases. The CDR3 sequence is 14 residues long. Germline V gives CDR1 SGHVS, CDR2 FNYEAQ. J was trimmed by 6 bases and V by 1 base; bases with no gene match: 5.

Ten or more counts support this clonotype. The chain recombines TRBV7-2 with TRBJ2-7; D might be TRBD1 or TRBD2, each matching 5 bases. This CDR3 is built from 13 residues. Germline V CDR1 and CDR2: SGHTA, FQGNSA. Trimming pared 5 bases from V and 7 bases from J, leaving 15 bases between. CDR3 in DNA: TGTGCCAGCAGCGGGACGGGGTTTGGGGAGCAGTACGTC. Translating gives CASSGTGFGEQYV.

The chain recombines TRBV23-1 with TRBJ1-1; D is possibly TRBD1 (5 bases). TRBV23-1 belongs to the ORF category, with a function that is uncertain. V dropped 2 bases and J dropped 5 bases, with 21 bases sitting between them. The length of the CDR3 is 17 residues. The CDR3 reads CASSQALSTGARTEAFF. DNA for the CDR3: TGCGCCAGCAGTCAAGCGCTCTCGACCGGGGCAAGGACTGAAGCTTTCTTT.

The chain employs TRBV12-3 or TRBV12-4 and TRBJ2-1; TRBD2 agrees at 9 bases. V lost 6 bases to trimming and J lost 5 bases; unmatched junction nucleotides: 5. CDR3 length equals 14 residues. CDR3 coding DNA: TGTGCCAGCAGCCTAGCGGGGATCGACAATGAGCAGTTCTTC. It yields the protein CASSLAGIDNEQFF.

This clonotype was seen a handful of times. The chain is built from TRBV14 and TRBJ2-3, with 11 bases fitting TRBD2. V trimming: 3 bases; J trimming: 4 bases; junction bases outside the gene matches: 15. From germline, CDR1 is SGHDN and CDR2 FVKESK. The length of the CDR3 is 19 residues. DNA of the CDR3: TGTGCCAGCAGCCAGCTTTCGACTAGCGGGGATTATGGCGCAGATACGCAGTATTTT. As protein: CASSQLSTSGDYGADTQYF.

The chain uses TRBV10-2 and TRBJ2-5, with 9 bases fitting TRBD1. Germline CDR1 and CDR2: WSHSY and SAAADI. The CDR3 runs to 16 residues. V lost 5 bases, J lost 4 bases, and 11 bases stayed unmatched. The CDR3 DNA follows: TGCGCCAGCAGTAAAGCGACAGGGGGAGCTCGAGAGACCCAGTACTTC. Protein: CASSKATGGARETQYF.

This clonotype occurred many times. The J gene is TRBJ2-5, the V gene TRBV7-2, with D unresolved. This CDR3 is built from 14 residues. Germline values: CDR1 SGHTA, CDR2 FQGNSA. Trimming pared 5 bases from V and 7 bases from J, leaving 17 bases between. The CDR3 DNA sequence: TGTGCCAGCAGCCCCCGACAAACCCCTGCGACCCAGTACTTC. Its translation is CASSPRQTPATQYF.

This chain joins TRBV5-1 and TRBJ1-1; D might be TRBD1 (6 bases). V lost 1 base, J lost 1 base, and 8 bases lay in between. The germline V gene has CDR1 SGHRS and CDR2 YFSETQ. The CDR3 covers 14 residues. CDR3 in DNA: TGCGCCAGCAGCTTGCGGACAGAGAACACTGAAGCTTTCTTT. This sequence encodes CASSLRTENTEAFF.

This clonotype has a handful of counts. V and J are TRBV7-9 and TRBJ2-3; D is uncertain. CDR1 SEHNR and CDR2 FQNEAQ come from the germline V gene (reference sequence). This CDR3 spans 13 amino acids. V was clipped by 10 bases and J by 0 bases, with 11 bases between them. The CDR3 nucleotides read TGTGCCATACCTGGGGATAGCACAGATACGCAGTATTTT. Encoded protein: CAIPGDSTDTQYF.

This clonotype was counted at least ten times. This chain connects TRBV7-2 to TRBJ2-3; 8 positions match TRBD2. There are 18 residues in the CDR3. Germline V lookup: CDR1 SGHTA, CDR2 FQGNSA. After removal of 5 bases from V and 4 bases from J, the junction contained 17 bases not matched to a gene. The CDR3 region has the DNA TGTGCCAGCAGCCCTAAGGAGTTAAGCGGGAGAGGGGCAGATACGCAGTATTTT. It translates to CASSPKELSGRGADTQYF.

This clonotype was seen more than once but under ten times. The rearrangement joins TRBV6-2 or TRBV6-3 to TRBJ2-1; 12 bases match TRBD2. The CDR3 extends over 19 amino acids. Germline CDR1 is MNHEY and CDR2 is SVGEGT. V lost 4 bases to trimming and J lost 3 bases; unmatched junction nucleotides: 13. As DNA, the CDR3 is TGTGCCAGCAGTTCGACTAGCGGGAGCGCCGAGTATTACTACAATGAGCAGTTCTTC. Translated, it gives CASSSTSGSAEYYYNEQFF.

The chain links TRBV14 to TRBJ2-5; D is undetermined. Germline assignment: CDR1 SGHDN and CDR2 FVKESK. V lost 4 bases, J lost 2 bases, and 8 bases lay in between. There are 13 residues in the CDR3. The CDR3 protein is CASSPQHQETQYF. CDR3 nucleotide sequence: TGTGCCAGCAGCCCACAACATCAAGAGACCCAGTACTTC.

The chain combines TRBV27 with TRBJ1-2; D gene unclear. The CDR3 spans 14 residues. The V end lost 4 bases, the J end lost 2 bases, and 11 bases lay between the germline ends. From germline, CDR1 is MNHEY and CDR2 SMNVEV (reference sequence). The CDR3 here is CASSSGRRNYGYTF. CDR3 nucleotide sequence: TGTGCCAGCAGTTCCGGACGGCGGAACTATGGCTACACCTTC.

The CDR3 DNA sequence: TGCGCCAGCAGCCCCAGGCCAGCGGGAGTCGTCAAAAACATTCAGTACTTC. Protein sequence: CASSPRPAGVVKNIQYF. J is TRBJ2-4 and V is TRBV4-1, with 8 positions matching TRBD2. In germline, CDR1 is MGHRA, CDR2 YSYEKL. V shed 4 bases, J shed 3 bases, and the junction held 11 bases outside the gene matches. The CDR3 loop spans 17 amino acids.

This clonotype was seen only a few times. The V call is TRBV4-1, the J call TRBJ1-5; 9 bases are a match to TRBD1. The germline CDR1 and CDR2 sequences are MGHRA and YSYEKL. The CDR3 spans 16 residues. The junction had 7 bases not matched to a gene; V was cut back by 4 bases and J by 3 bases. As DNA, the CDR3 is TGCGCCAGCAGCCCCACCGGGACAGGGCACAATCAGCCCCAGCATTTT. It translates to CASSPTGTGHNQPQHF.

The chain recombines TRBV28 with TRBJ2-7; D is ambiguous. This CDR3 contains 11 residues. Trimming stripped 3 bases from V and 7 bases from J, with 7 bases between. CDR1 MDHEN and CDR2 SYDVKM come from the germline V gene. The CDR3 DNA is TGTGCCAGCAGTTTCTCTCGGGAGCAGTACTTC. The encoded protein is CASSFSREQYF.

As DNA, the CDR3 is TGTGCCAGCAGCGCCGGGACTAGCGGAAAAGAGACCCAGTACTTC. Its translation is CASSAGTSGKETQYF. The chain carries TRBV9 and TRBJ2-5, with 11 bases matching TRBD2. V was pared by 3 bases and J by 3 bases, with 4 bases of the junction left unmatched. Germline values: CDR1 SGDLS, CDR2 YYNGEE. The CDR3 covers 15 residues. Together with reference TRBV9 and TRBJ2-5, the CDR3 gives the full variable domain: DSGVTQTPKHLITATGQRVTLRCSPRSGDLSVYWYQQSLDQGLQFLIQYYNGEERAKGNILERFSAQQFPDLHSELNLSSLELGDSALYFCASSAGTSGKETQYFGPGTRLLVL.

There are many counts of this clonotype. This chain connects TRBV7-2 to TRBJ2-7, with D possibly TRBD1 on 6 matching bases. The ends were cut back, 3 bases at V and 2 bases at J, with 11 bases in the middle. The CDR3 is made up of 14 amino acids. The germline CDR1 and CDR2 sequences are SGHTA and FQGNSA. In DNA, the CDR3 is TGTGCCAGCAGCTTTTCCGGGACAACCTACGAGCAGTACTTC. This sequence encodes CASSFSGTTYEQYF. Filled out from reference TRBV7-2 and TRBJ2-7, the complete variable domain reads GAGVSQSPSNKVTEKGKDVELRCDPISGHTALYWYRQSLGQGLEFLIYFQGNSAPDKSGLPSDRFSAERTGGSVSTLTIQRTQQEDSAVYLCASSFSGTTYEQYFGPGTRLTVT.